These 20 T cell receptor beta chains originate from one sample sequenced in a study of blood T cell repertoires in COVID-19. Assay: immunoSEQ multiplex PCR; the TCRdb copy retains only in-frame clones and omits some. The sample consists of 200,000 or so clones, 75% to 90% of them appearing once. Sequencing used peripheral blood. The receptors were gathered from a man in his 70s with active or convalescent COVID-19.

The V and J genes are TRBV12-2 and TRBJ2-7; the table's D call, TRBD2, has no DNA check behind it. TRBV12-2 is a listed pseudogene. The CDR3 totals 16 residues. Here the CDR3 DNA reads TGTGCAAGTCGCTTAGCGCCCCGCGGGAGGGCCTACGAGCAGTACTTC. Encoded protein: CASRLAPRGRAYEQYF.

The V gene is TRBV11-2, the J gene TRBJ1-1; D gene ambiguous. Trimming stripped 5 bases from V and 9 bases from J, with 19 bases between. Germline CDR1 and CDR2: SGHAT and FQNNGV. CDR3 size: 14 residues. The DNA for the CDR3 is TGTGCCAGCAGCCGACCCCGACAAGGAAGTAAAGCTTTCTTT. Protein: CASSRPRQGSKAFF.

This sequence joins TRBV16 and TRBJ2-1, with 9 bases matching TRBD1. The CDR3 is 15 amino acids. Looked up from germline, CDR1 is KGHSY and CDR2 is FQNENV. The J segment lost 2 bases and the V segment lost 5 bases, leaving 4 bases of the junction unmatched. CDR3 in DNA: TGTGCCAGCAGCATAGGGACAGGGCCCTACAATGAGCAGTTCTTC. This sequence encodes CASSIGTGPYNEQFF.

V usage is TRBV20-1 and J usage is TRBJ2-3; D unresolved. The germline CDR1 and CDR2 sequences are DFQATT and SNEGSKA (reference sequence). The V and J ends lost 6 bases and 3 bases respectively, with 7 bases between them. There are 11 residues in the CDR3. Here the CDR3 reads CSASRTDTQYF. CDR3 nucleotide sequence: TGCAGTGCCTCCCGTACAGATACGCAGTATTTT.

The rearrangement links TRBV24-1 to TRBJ1-1; D remains ambiguous. V was cut by 5 bases and J by 3 bases, with 9 bases left in between. The CDR3 has 13 amino acids. The germline V gene has CDR1 KGHDR and CDR2 SFDVKD. CDR3 region: CATSGAGDTEAFF. Written as DNA, the CDR3 is TGTGCCACCAGTGGCGCAGGCGACACTGAAGCTTTCTTT.

J is TRBJ1-3 and V is TRBV6-5; D not resolved. V lost 6 bases and J 0 bases, leaving 12 bases between the germline ends. This CDR3 is 15 amino acids long. Germline-derived CDR1 and CDR2 are MNHEY and SVGAGI. CDR3 loop: CASSPLGNSGNTIYF. The CDR3 bases are TGTGCCAGCAGCCCCCTCGGGAACTCTGGAAACACCATATATTTT.

V and J are TRBV3-1 (or the pseudogene TRBV3-2) and TRBJ2-3, with a weak D call TRBD2 (5 bases). The CDR3 consists of 15 residues. With 4 bases removed from V and 2 bases from J, the gap between germline ends came to 13 bases. The germline gives CDR1 LGHDT, CDR2 YNNKEL (reference sequence). The chain's CDR3 is CASSPSSRTTDTQYF. In DNA, the CDR3 is TGTGCCAGCAGCCCTTCTAGCAGAACCACAGATACGCAGTATTTT.

The chain couples TRBV7-8 to TRBJ2-5; 7 bases align to TRBD1. The CDR3 is 14 amino acids. In germline, CDR1 is SGHVS, CDR2 FQNEAQ. V lost 2 bases and J lost 1; bases outside the gene matches: 1. Written as DNA, the CDR3 is TGTGCCAGCAGCTTACCAGGGGGCCAAGAGACCCAGTACTTC. It codes for CASSLPGGQETQYF.

The gene calls are TRBV27 and TRBJ1-5; TRBD1 matches at 7 bases. In germline, CDR1 is MNHEY, CDR2 SMNVEV (reference sequence). V was pared by 6 bases and J by 6 bases, with 8 bases of the junction left unmatched. The CDR3 length is 14 residues. CDR3 region: CASSLTGNGQPQHF. For the CDR3, the DNA is TGTGCCAGCAGCCTGACAGGGAATGGTCAGCCCCAGCATTTT.

The J gene is TRBJ2-5, the V gene TRBV30; 7 nucleotides line up with TRBD2. The ends lost 5 bases at V and 7 bases at J; junction bases unmatched: 7. The CDR3 has 12 amino acids. Germline lookup yields CDR1 GTSNPN and CDR2 SVGIG (reference sequence). This CDR3 reads CAWRPPGGTQYF. DNA for the CDR3: TGTGCCTGGCGCCCCCCGGGGGGGACCCAGTACTTC.

This sequence joins TRBV7-9 and TRBJ1-2; D uncertain. This CDR3 contains 14 residues. The germline V and J ends were trimmed by 3 bases and 2 bases, with 10 bases remaining between them. The germline CDR1 and CDR2 sequences are SEHNR and FQNEAQ (reference sequence). CDR3 region: CASSFRNSNYGYTF. The CDR3 DNA follows: TGTGCCAGCAGCTTCAGGAACAGCAACTATGGCTACACCTTC.

A single count supports this clone. V is TRBV6-5 and J is TRBJ2-3; 11 bases line up with TRBD2. CDR1 and CDR2 (germline): MNHEY, SVGAGI. This CDR3 has 16 amino acids. After removal of 0 bases from V and 4 bases from J, the junction contained 3 bases not matched to a gene. The CDR3 DNA reads TGTGCCAGCAGTTACTCACTAGCGGGAGATGCAGATACGCAGTATTTT. Encoded protein: CASSYSLAGDADTQYF.

The gene calls are TRBV5-1 and TRBJ1-1; D uncertain. The length of the CDR3 is 14 residues. V was pared by 4 bases and J by 8 bases, with 18 bases between. Germline CDR1 SGHRS, CDR2 YFSETQ. Here the CDR3 DNA reads TGCGCCAGCAGCCTCCACCAGGAACGCCTGGAAGCTTTCTTT. As protein: CASSLHQERLEAFF. Full variable domain (rest looked up from reference TRBV5-1 and TRBJ1-1): KAGVTQTPRYLIKTRGQQVTLSCSPISGHRSVSWYQQTPGQGLQFLFEYFSETQRNKGNFPGRFSGRQFSNSRSEMNVSTLELGDSALYLCASSLHQERLEAFFGQGTRLTVV.

The count of this clone is one. The chain links TRBV5-1 to TRBJ2-5; tentatively, D is TRBD1 (6 bases). This CDR3 spans 14 amino acids. Germline CDR1 SGHRS, CDR2 YFSETQ. The V end lost 4 bases, the J end lost 2 bases, and 12 bases lay between the germline ends. The CDR3 DNA is TGCGCCAGCAGCAGCGGACAGCTACAAGAGACCCAGTACTTC. The encoded protein is CASSSGQLQETQYF.

V usage is TRBV28 and J usage is TRBJ1-2; the match to TRBD1 covers 8 bases. This CDR3 has 14 amino acids. V shed 9 bases and J 0 bases; nucleotides not matched to a gene: 6. The germline V gene has CDR1 MDHEN and CDR2 SYDVKM. The CDR3 loop is CASAPGQANYGYTF. The CDR3 DNA follows: TGTGCCAGTGCCCCGGGACAGGCTAACTATGGCTACACCTTC.

The chain recombines TRBV27 with TRBJ2-7; possible D gene TRBD1, 7 bases. This CDR3 is 14 amino acids long. CDR1 MNHEY and CDR2 SMNVEV come from the germline V gene (reference sequence). V was trimmed by 6 bases and J by 2 bases, leaving 14 bases between them. The CDR3 here is CASSWAGGTYEQYF. In DNA, the CDR3 is TGTGCCAGCAGCTGGGCAGGGGGGACCTACGAGCAGTACTTC.

The chain uses TRBV28 and TRBJ1-3; no firm D call. V lost 7 bases to trimming and J lost 0 bases, with 10 bases between them. This CDR3 spans 14 amino acids. Germline V gene data show CDR1 as MDHEN and CDR2 as SYDVKM. The CDR3 DNA sequence: TGTGCCAGCATCAATTCGGGCTCTGGAAACACCATATATTTT. Residues: CASINSGSGNTIYF.

The chain is built from TRBV7-9 and TRBJ2-2; a possible D gene is TRBD1 (8 bases). Per germline, CDR1 SEHNR and CDR2 FQNEAQ (reference sequence). Trimming pared 3 bases from V and 3 bases from J, leaving 20 bases between. This CDR3 has 18 residues. CDR3 region: CASSFTLLTGGDTGELFF. The CDR3 nucleotides read TGTGCCAGCAGCTTTACCCTATTAACAGGGGGGGACACCGGGGAGCTGTTTTTT.

The J gene is TRBJ2-2, the V gene TRBV7-2; D ambiguous. V was cut by 6 bases and J by 4 bases, with 9 bases left in between. The CDR3 runs 13 residues. CDR1 is SGHTA, CDR2 FQGNSA, per germline. CDR3 in amino acids: CASRARTTGELFF. The DNA for the CDR3 is TGTGCCAGCAGAGCACGTACCACCGGGGAGCTGTTTTTT.

This chain uses TRBV28 with TRBJ1-3; D is perhaps TRBD1 (6 bases). Germline assignment: CDR1 MDHEN and CDR2 SYDVKM. Trimming removed 3 bases from V and 4 bases from J, with 10 bases in between. There are 14 residues in the CDR3. CDR3 sequence: CASSFGGAGNTIYF. The DNA for the CDR3 is TGTGCCAGCAGTTTTGGGGGGGCGGGAAACACCATATATTTT.